The 21 T cell receptor beta chains below all came from one sample that was sequenced in a study of regulatory T cells in long-lasting Graves disease. The authors built TCR beta libraries using iRepertoire HTBI primers and Arm-PCR of CDR3 regions. TCRdb reanalysed the multiplex PCR reads using MiXCR and keeps one entry per CDR3 protein. Of roughly 400,000 distinct CDR3 sequences in the sample, around 20% are singletons; the top ten hold about 20%. The time point was: persistent/refractory GD, antithyroid drugs over 5 years with positive TRAb. Scientists built the TCR library using RNA that was extracted from PBMCs. The sample in question was peripheral blood mononuclear cells (PBMCs), obtained when the disease was refractory, from a patient treated with antithyroid drugs. These receptors originate from a female donor with Graves disease.

This clonotype was seen at least ten times. This chain links TRBV6-2 or TRBV6-3 with TRBJ2-5, with TRBD2 identical over 7 bases. V dropped 3 bases and J dropped 5; count of bases not matched to a gene: 6. The CDR3 runs to 14 residues. The germline CDR1 and CDR2 sequences are MNHEY and SVGEGT. For the CDR3, the DNA is TGTGCCAGCAGTTATCGGGGAGGGAAGGAGACCCAGTACTTC. It translates to CASSYRGGKETQYF.

The chain recombines TRBV3-1 with TRBJ1-3; possibly TRBD1 for D (6 bases). Trimming pared 1 base from V and 9 bases from J, leaving 13 bases between. This CDR3 is built from 14 residues. Per germline, CDR1 LGHDT and CDR2 YNNKEL (reference sequence). The CDR3 loop reads CASSQGGRGPTIYF. CDR3 nucleotides: TGTGCCAGCAGCCAAGGGGGCAGGGGCCCCACCATATATTTT.

The J gene is TRBJ2-6, the V gene TRBV19, with TRBD1 identical over 8 bases. The CDR3 is 16 residues long. The V gene's germline CDR1 is LNHDA and CDR2 SQIVND (reference sequence). V dropped 1 base and J dropped 2; count of bases not matched to a gene: 1. The CDR3 coding sequence is TGTGCCAGTAGTATAGCAGGGGGCGCTGGGGCCAACGTCCTGACTTTC. Translated: CASSIAGGAGANVLTF.

This clonotype was observed many times. The gene calls are TRBV12-3 or TRBV12-4 and TRBJ1-1, with D possibly matching TRBD1 (5 bases). V lost 5 bases and J lost 0, with 19 bases in between. The CDR3 sequence is 17 residues long. CDR3 nucleotide sequence: TGTGCCAGCAGTCCCGGGACTCCCATTACCTTGAACACTGAAGCTTTCTTT. Translated: CASSPGTPITLNTEAFF.

V gene TRBV7-9 combines with J gene TRBJ1-4; TRBD1 matches at 9 bases. Trimming took 2 bases from V and 8 from J; bases not matched to a gene: 9. Germline CDR1 and CDR2: SEHNR and FQNEAQ (reference sequence). The CDR3 is 16 residues long. The CDR3 loop reads CASSLRRGTGQEKLFF. The CDR3 nucleotides are TGTGCCAGCAGCTTACGAAGAGGGACAGGGCAGGAAAAACTGTTTTTT. Filled out from reference TRBV7-9 and TRBJ1-4, the complete variable domain reads DTGVSQNPRHKITKRGQNVTFRCDPISEHNRLYWYRQTLGQGPEFLTYFQNEAQLEKSRLLSDRFSAERPKGSFSTLEIQRTEQGDSAMYLCASSLRRGTGQEKLFFGSGTQLSVL.

This clonotype was found a few times. This rearrangement joins TRBV3-1 to TRBJ1-1; D not resolved. Germline CDR1 reads LGHDT; CDR2 reads YNNKEL (reference sequence). The CDR3 totals 15 residues. Trimming stripped 3 bases from V and 0 bases from J, with 11 bases between. This CDR3 is CASSQNSAMNTEAFF. In DNA form, the CDR3 reads TGTGCCAGCAGCCAGAATTCGGCAATGAACACTGAAGCTTTCTTT.

This chain links TRBV7-2 with TRBJ2-5, with D possibly TRBD1 on 5 matching bases. The germline V gene encodes CDR1 SGHTA and CDR2 FQGNSA. The CDR3 extends over 14 amino acids. Between the trimmed V and J ends, which lost 3 bases and 5 bases, there was a span of 13 bases. CDR3 in DNA: TGTGCCAGCAGCTTTGGTGGGGCGCGGGAGACCCAGTACTTC. It translates to CASSFGGARETQYF.

This clonotype was observed a few times. V and J are TRBV7-2 and TRBJ1-1; D perhaps matches TRBD1 (6 bases). Trimming left V 2 bases short and J 3 bases short, with 13 bases between. Germline-derived CDR1 and CDR2 are SGHTA and FQGNSA. CDR3 length equals 15 residues. CDR3 in amino acids: CASSLTDPGDTEAFF. The CDR3 DNA is TGTGCCAGCAGCTTAACGGACCCAGGGGACACTGAAGCTTTCTTT. Looking up the rest from reference TRBV7-2 and TRBJ1-1 gives the full variable domain: GAGVSQSPSNKVTEKGKDVELRCDPISGHTALYWYRQSLGQGLEFLIYFQGNSAPDKSGLPSDRFSAERTGGSVSTLTIQRTQQEDSAVYLCASSLTDPGDTEAFFGQGTRLTVV.

This clonotype has a count of ten or more. This chain uses TRBV7-2 with TRBJ1-5; 7 bases match TRBD1. Germline trimming cut 5 bases from V and 6 bases from J; bases unmatched to any gene: 16. The V gene's germline CDR1 is SGHTA and CDR2 FQGNSA. The CDR3 totals 17 residues. The CDR3 DNA is TGTGCCAGCAGCCTTTACGCGACAGGGCTGGATGGTCAGCCCCAGCATTTT. It codes for CASSLYATGLDGQPQHF.

This clonotype was picked up many times. The J gene is TRBJ2-5, the V gene TRBV7-8; the D is unclear. This CDR3 is 15 amino acids long. V was clipped by 1 base and J by 0 bases, with 9 bases between them. Germline assignment: CDR1 SGHVS and CDR2 FQNEAQ. The CDR3, as DNA: TGTGCCAGCAGCTTAGTGCTGTCGTACCAAGAGACCCAGTACTTC. Translating gives CASSLVLSYQETQYF.

This clonotype was seen many times. This sequence joins TRBV7-2 and TRBJ1-2; 9 nucleotides align to TRBD1. This CDR3 has 15 amino acids. Trimming at V came to 4 bases and at J to 5 bases, leaving 8 bases not matched to a gene. Germline V gene lookup returns CDR1 SGHTA and CDR2 FQGNSA. The CDR3 reads CASSSDRGVFYGYTF. DNA for the CDR3: TGTGCCAGCAGCTCAGACAGGGGGGTTTTTTATGGCTACACCTTC. Supplemented by reference TRBV7-2 and TRBJ1-2, the full variable domain reads GAGVSQSPSNKVTEKGKDVELRCDPISGHTALYWYRQSLGQGLEFLIYFQGNSAPDKSGLPSDRFSAERTGGSVSTLTIQRTQQEDSAVYLCASSSDRGVFYGYTFGSGTRLTVV.

This clonotype has a count of ten or more. The V gene is TRBV2, the J gene TRBJ1-4; 7 nucleotides align to TRBD1. The CDR3 is 14 amino acids. V was pared by 7 bases and J by 7 bases, with 9 bases of the junction left unmatched. CDR1 is SNHLY and CDR2 is FYNNEI in the germline V gene. CDR3 nucleotides: TGTGCCAGCACTAAAAGACAGGGTGGTGAAAAACTGTTTTTT. Amino acid sequence: CASTKRQGGEKLFF.

In its sample, this clonotype was seen a few times. The chain links TRBV18 to TRBJ1-1; D gene ambiguous. Trimming left V 3 bases short and J 8 bases short, with 19 bases between. This CDR3 is 15 amino acids long. CDR1 is KGHSH, CDR2 LQKENI, per germline. CDR3 region: CASSPFLRMDPEAFF. Written as DNA, the CDR3 is TGTGCCAGCTCACCGTTCTTAAGGATGGATCCCGAAGCTTTCTTT.

This clonotype was recorded a few times. The chain uses TRBV7-2 and TRBJ2-7, with 8 bases identical to TRBD1. The V and J ends lost 5 bases and 4 bases, in that order; junction bases with no gene match: 7. This CDR3 comprises 14 residues. CDR1 is SGHTA and CDR2 is FQGNSA in the germline V gene. Written as DNA, the CDR3 is TGTGCCAGCAGCCCAGGGGGCGCACGGTACGAGCAGTACTTC. It translates to CASSPGGARYEQYF.

This clonotype was counted a few times. The rearrangement links TRBV12-3 or TRBV12-4 to TRBJ2-3; 9 bases agree with TRBD1. The J segment lost 2 bases and the V segment lost 5 bases, leaving 11 bases of the junction unmatched. The CDR3 is made up of 17 amino acids. DNA for the CDR3: TGTGCCAGCAGTCCTCGGCCGGGACAGGGAACCACAGATACGCAGTATTTT. It is translated as CASSPRPGQGTTDTQYF.

This clonotype was seen repeatedly, ten times or more. This chain uses TRBV7-8 with TRBJ2-5, with 8 bases matching TRBD1. Germline CDR1 and CDR2: SGHVS and FQNEAQ. The trim removed 4 bases at V and 5 bases at J, leaving 9 bases unmatched. The CDR3 covers 15 residues. The CDR3: CASSYHRGKEETQYF. CDR3 sequence (DNA): TGTGCCAGCAGCTATCACAGGGGGAAGGAGGAGACCCAGTACTTC.

This clonotype appeared a few times. The rearrangement joins TRBV29-1 to TRBJ2-7; TRBD2 aligns across 8 bases. CDR1 is SQVTM and CDR2 is ANQGSEA in the germline V gene. The ends lost 6 bases at V and 6 bases at J; junction bases unmatched: 13. The CDR3 runs 14 residues. CDR3 region: CSVSAGTSNSEQYF. CDR3 coding DNA: TGCAGCGTATCGGCAGGGACTAGTAATTCCGAGCAGTACTTC.

This clonotype was picked up a small number of times. The chain couples TRBV29-1 to TRBJ2-3; unclear D gene. Germline V gives CDR1 SQVTM, CDR2 ANQGSEA. The CDR3 sequence is 13 residues long. The ends were cut back, 7 bases at V and 0 bases at J, with 11 bases in the middle. This CDR3 reads CSANYFSTDTQYF. The CDR3 DNA is TGCAGCGCCAACTACTTCAGCACAGATACGCAGTATTTT.

V is TRBV5-1 and J is TRBJ2-5; 7 bases fit TRBD1. V was pared by 2 bases and J by 5 bases, with 12 bases of the junction left unmatched. CDR1 is SGHRS and CDR2 is YFSETQ in the germline V gene. This CDR3 contains 16 residues. The chain's CDR3 is CASSLSKQGLLETQYF. CDR3 in DNA: TGCGCCAGCAGCTTATCTAAACAGGGGCTTTTGGAGACCCAGTACTTC.

This clonotype has more than one count but fewer than ten. The chain recombines TRBV6-2 or TRBV6-3 with TRBJ1-1, with TRBD1 matching 8 bases. V shed 5 bases and J 6 bases; nucleotides not matched to a gene: 11. CDR1 is MNHEY, CDR2 SVGEGT, per germline. The CDR3 is made up of 15 amino acids. CDR3 sequence reads: CASSEVPGGVPEAFF. The CDR3 DNA reads as TGTGCCAGCAGTGAAGTTCCAGGGGGCGTCCCTGAAGCTTTCTTT.

Ten or more counts support this clonotype. This chain connects TRBV7-9 to TRBJ1-2; TRBD1 matches at 8 bases. This CDR3 comprises 17 residues. With 3 bases clipped from V and 6 bases from J, the junction kept 15 bases outside the gene matches. Per germline, CDR1 SEHNR and CDR2 FQNEAQ (reference sequence). The CDR3 bases are TGTGCCAGCAGCTTTGGAGTGGATCCCGGGACAGGAAATGGCTACACCTTC. It specifies CASSFGVDPGTGNGYTF. The full variable domain, rest sourced from reference TRBV7-9 and TRBJ1-2, is DTGVSQNPRHKITKRGQNVTFRCDPISEHNRLYWYRQTLGQGPEFLTYFQNEAQLEKSRLLSDRFSAERPKGSFSTLEIQRTEQGDSAMYLCASSFGVDPGTGNGYTFGSGTRLTVV.